The next 29 T cell receptor beta chains were all read from a single sample in a study of blood T cell repertoires in COVID-19. Only in-frame clones appear in the TCRdb table, and some are missing; sequencing was by immunoSEQ multiplex PCR. The table has some 200,000 clones, around nine tenths seen once. Input material: peripheral blood. Receptor source: a man aged 18 to 29 with active or convalescent COVID-19.

This clone was seen a handful of times. V and J are TRBV5-4 and TRBJ1-2; a possible D gene is TRBD1 (6 bases). There are 13 residues in the CDR3. The ends were cut back, 10 bases at V and 9 bases at J, with 22 bases in the middle. Germline V gene data show CDR1 as SGHNT and CDR2 as YYREEE (reference sequence). CDR3 sequence reads: CAASPQGTYRYTF. CDR3 bases: TGTGCCGCCTCCCCCCAGGGGACATATCGCTACACCTTC.

This chain uses TRBV3-1 (or the pseudogene TRBV3-2) with TRBJ1-1, with D possibly being TRBD1 (5 bases). Trimming took off 0 bases at V and 5 bases at J, with 13 bases between the two ends. The CDR3 runs 15 residues. CDR1 LGHDT and CDR2 YNNKEL come from the germline V gene (reference sequence). In nucleotides, the CDR3 is TGTGCCAGCAGCCAAGAGGGGGGTGGGAATACTGAAGCTTTCTTT. It codes for CASSQEGGGNTEAFF.

This clone was recorded once. This chain links TRBV6-5 with TRBJ1-1; TRBD1 matches at 7 bases. From germline, CDR1 is MNHEY and CDR2 SVGAGI. The CDR3 has 12 residues. V trimming: 6 bases; J trimming: 9 bases; junction bases outside the gene matches: 7. The CDR3 nucleotides are TGTGCCAGCAGACACCGGGACAGACAAGCTTTCTTT. It is translated as CASRHRDRQAFF.

This chain links TRBV11-3 with TRBJ2-7; maybe TRBD1 (5 bases). The V end lost 6 bases, the J end lost 2 bases, and 11 bases lay between the germline ends. CDR3 length: 13 amino acids. Germline values: CDR1 SGHNT, CDR2 YENEEA. The CDR3 bases are TGTGCCAGCAGAGGTGGGGCGACCTACGAGCAGTACTTC. Residues: CASRGGATYEQYF.

Only one count was recorded for this clone. The CDR3 spells CASSPHGAETQYF. CDR3 nucleotides: TGCGCCAGCAGCCCTCATGGGGCAGAGACCCAGTACTTC. V usage is TRBV4-1 and J usage is TRBJ2-5, with D possibly being TRBD1 (5 bases). V lost 4 bases to trimming and J lost 4 bases, with 10 bases between them. Germline V gene data show CDR1 as MGHRA and CDR2 as YSYEKL. The CDR3 covers 13 residues.

The chain uses TRBV18 and TRBJ1-5; tentatively, D is TRBD1 (5 bases). Germline-derived CDR1 and CDR2 are KGHSH and LQKENI. The ends were cut back, 0 bases at V and 6 bases at J, with 9 bases in the middle. This CDR3 has 14 amino acids. Written as DNA, the CDR3 is TGTGCCAGCTCACCACCAGGGGTGGGTCAGCCCCAGCATTTT. It encodes CASSPPGVGQPQHF.

This chain uses TRBV5-6 with TRBJ2-7; the match to TRBD1 covers 7 bases. V shed 3 bases, J shed 5 bases, and the junction held 8 bases outside the gene matches. The V gene's germline CDR1 is SGHDT and CDR2 YYEEEE. The CDR3 loop spans 14 amino acids. The CDR3 loop is CASSSLTGSNEQYV. CDR3 nucleotide sequence: TGTGCCAGCAGCTCACTGACAGGGTCTAACGAGCAGTACGTC.

The chain is built from TRBV2 and TRBJ1-4; D remains ambiguous. Germline V gene lookup returns CDR1 SNHLY and CDR2 FYNNEI. Trimming shortened V by 5 bases and J by 6 bases, and 4 bases separated the two germline ends. The CDR3 contains 11 residues. In DNA form, the CDR3 reads TGTGCCAGCAGTTCAGATGAAAAACTGTTTTTT. The encoded protein is CASSSDEKLFF.

This chain links TRBV5-1 with TRBJ1-4; weak D call: TRBD1 (5 bases). Germline CDR1 reads SGHRS; CDR2 reads YFSETQ. Trimming cost V 4 bases and J 8 bases, with 15 bases left between them. This CDR3 is 14 amino acids long. The CDR3 sequence: CASSLVGLNEKLFF. The CDR3 DNA reads TGCGCCAGCAGCCTTGTGGGGCTAAACGAAAAACTGTTTTTT.

This chain uses TRBV18 with TRBJ1-2; D not resolved. Trimming cost V 3 bases and J 0 bases, with 8 bases left between them. Germline V lookup: CDR1 KGHSH, CDR2 LQKENI. The CDR3 loop spans 14 amino acids. Here the CDR3 reads CASSPTDANYGYTF. CDR3 DNA sequence: TGTGCCAGCTCACCTACAGACGCTAACTATGGCTACACCTTC.

The chain uses TRBV7-2 and TRBJ2-1; tentative D call: TRBD1 (5 bases). V shed 5 bases and J shed 2 bases, with 10 bases lying between them. Germline assignment: CDR1 SGHTA and CDR2 FQGNSA. The CDR3 covers 14 residues. CDR3: CASSARQTYNEQFF. CDR3 bases: TGTGCCAGCAGCGCCCGACAGACCTACAATGAGCAGTTCTTC.

The chain joins TRBV7-8 to TRBJ2-5; D possibly corresponds to TRBD1 (5 bases). The CDR3 has 13 amino acids. V lost 2 bases to trimming and J lost 5 bases, with 9 bases between them. Germline V gene data show CDR1 as SGHVS and CDR2 as FQNEAQ. The CDR3 loop reads CASSLRGQETQYF. CDR3 bases: TGTGCCAGCAGCTTAAGGGGCCAGGAGACCCAGTACTTC.

Here the CDR3 DNA reads TGTGCCATCAGTGCCGCGGGACGCTCGAGCTCTGGGGCCAACGTCCTGACTTTC. Protein sequence: CAISAAGRSSSGANVLTF. J is TRBJ2-6 and V is TRBV10-3; a possible D gene is TRBD2 (6 bases). This CDR3 comprises 18 residues. The ends were cut back, 4 bases at V and 0 bases at J, with 16 bases in the middle. Germline assignment: CDR1 ENHRY and CDR2 SYGVKD.

This rearrangement joins TRBV6-6 to TRBJ2-4; TRBD1 matches at 7 bases. The CDR3 loop spans 16 amino acids. V was clipped by 10 bases and J by 0 bases; unmatched bases: 12. Germline V gene data show CDR1 as MNHNY and CDR2 as SVGAGI (reference sequence). The CDR3 reads CATYQGQTLAKNIQYF. The DNA of the CDR3 is TGTGCCACCTACCAGGGACAGACACTAGCCAAAAACATTCAGTACTTC.

V gene TRBV5-1 combines with J gene TRBJ1-1, with 8 positions matching TRBD1. The V segment lost 4 bases and the J segment 3 bases; nucleotides outside the gene matches: 5. In germline, CDR1 is SGHRS, CDR2 YFSETQ. The CDR3 is made up of 14 amino acids. CDR3 in amino acids: CASSTTGVDTEAFF. CDR3 sequence (DNA): TGCGCCAGCAGCACGACAGGGGTAGACACTGAAGCTTTCTTT.

V usage is TRBV6-2 or TRBV6-3 and J usage is TRBJ1-5; no clear D. Germline V gene lookup returns CDR1 MNHEY and CDR2 SVGEGT. V shed 6 bases and J shed 3 bases, with 18 bases lying between them. This CDR3 contains 16 residues. The CDR3 region is CASSRPRGWDNQPQHF. The CDR3 region has the DNA TGTGCCAGCAGCCGCCCTCGGGGTTGGGACAATCAGCCCCAGCATTTT.

The V gene is TRBV24-1, the J gene TRBJ2-3, with TRBD2 matching over 7 bases. From germline, CDR1 is KGHDR and CDR2 SFDVKD. This CDR3 has 15 amino acids. J lost 2 bases, V lost 3 bases, and 4 bases had no gene match. The CDR3 loop reads CATSDLGLDTDTQYF. The CDR3 bases are TGTGCCACCAGTGATCTCGGACTAGACACAGATACGCAGTATTTT.

The chain has TRBV7-8 and TRBJ1-5; TRBD1 might be the D (5 bases). Germline values: CDR1 SGHVS, CDR2 FQNEAQ. Trimming took off 4 bases at V and 0 bases at J, with 16 bases between the two ends. The CDR3 is made up of 17 amino acids. The CDR3 nucleotides read TGTGCCAGCAGCTCCCCAAAGGGGCAGTTTAGCAATCAGCCCCAGCATTTT. This codes for CASSSPKGQFSNQPQHF.

The chain recombines TRBV7-3 with TRBJ1-2; no clear D. V gave up 1 base and J gave up 6 bases, with 18 bases separating them. Germline-derived CDR1 and CDR2 are SGHTA and FQGTGA. The CDR3 runs 16 residues. The CDR3 DNA reads as TGTGCCAGCAGCTTAAACCCCAGTGGGCATCCGGATGGCTACACCTTC. It encodes CASSLNPSGHPDGYTF.

V and J are TRBV7-3 and TRBJ2-1; the D gene is possibly TRBD1 (5 bases). CDR3 length equals 16 residues. The germline V gene has CDR1 SGHTA and CDR2 FQGTGA. Deletions cut 1 base from V and 0 bases from J, with 10 bases between. The chain's CDR3 is CASSLIGASSYNEQFF. The DNA of the CDR3 is TGTGCCAGCAGCTTAATAGGGGCTAGCTCCTACAATGAGCAGTTCTTC.

The CDR3 DNA is TGTGCCAGCAGCCAAGGTTTGACAGGCCGAGGCTACACCTTC. Its translation is CASSQGLTGRGYTF. The chain is built from TRBV3-1 (or the pseudogene TRBV3-2) and TRBJ1-2, with D perhaps TRBD1 (6 bases). Trimming took off 1 base at V and 8 bases at J, with 14 bases between the two ends. CDR3 size: 14 residues. In germline, CDR1 is LGHDT, CDR2 YNNKEL (reference sequence).

The chain links TRBV27 to TRBJ2-7; 8 nucleotides align to TRBD2. The CDR3 has 14 residues. V was pared by 6 bases and J by 2 bases, with 6 bases of the junction left unmatched. CDR1 MNHEY and CDR2 SMNVEV come from the germline V gene (reference sequence). Written as DNA, the CDR3 is TGTGCCAGCAGACCGTACGGGGGGGCCTACGAGCAGTACTTC. This encodes CASRPYGGAYEQYF.

This clone was found a few times. The CDR3 here is CASSQDPTGLYEQYF. DNA of the CDR3: TGTGCCAGCAGCCAAGACCCGACAGGGCTCTACGAGCAGTACTTC. The gene calls are TRBV3-1 (or the pseudogene TRBV3-2) and TRBJ2-7, with 7 nucleotides matching TRBD1. V dropped 0 bases and J dropped 3; count of bases not matched to a gene: 5. Germline V lookup: CDR1 LGHDT, CDR2 YNNKEL (reference sequence). The CDR3 is made up of 15 amino acids.

The genes are TRBV28 and TRBJ2-7, with D unresolved. The V gene's germline CDR1 is MDHEN and CDR2 SYDVKM. V lost 3 bases, J lost 3 bases, and 9 bases lay in between. The CDR3 contains 13 residues. CDR3: CASSLPSGYEQYF. For the CDR3, the DNA is TGTGCCAGCAGTTTGCCCTCGGGCTACGAGCAGTACTTC. The full variable domain, completed using reference TRBV28 and TRBJ2-7, is DVKVTQSSRYLVKRTGEKVFLECVQDMDHENMFWYRQDPGLGLRLIYFSYDVKMKEKGDIPEGYSVSREKKERFSLILESASTNQTSMYLCASSLPSGYEQYFGPGTRLTVT.

The rearrangement links TRBV4-3 to TRBJ2-7; 12 bases are shared with TRBD2. Trimming at V came to 0 bases and at J to 1 base, leaving 7 bases not matched to a gene. The germline V gene has CDR1 LGHNA and CDR2 YSLEER. The length of the CDR3 is 18 residues. The DNA for the CDR3 is TGCGCCAGCAGCCAAGAGGTGGTCGGACTAGCGGGGTCCTACGAGCAGTACTTC. Amino acids: CASSQEVVGLAGSYEQYF.

The gene calls are TRBV27 and TRBJ1-5; TRBD1 matches at 7 bases. After removal of 6 bases from V and 3 bases from J, the junction contained 5 bases not matched to a gene. CDR1 and CDR2 from the germline V gene are MNHEY and SMNVEV (reference sequence). CDR3 length equals 14 residues. The CDR3 loop is CASSSTGYNQPQHF. CDR3 bases: TGTGCCAGCAGCTCGACAGGGTACAATCAGCCCCAGCATTTT.

The chain combines TRBV15 with TRBJ2-3; a weak D match, TRBD2 (5 bases). The germline CDR1 and CDR2 sequences are LNHNV and YYDKDF (reference sequence). Trimming removed 2 bases from V and 3 bases from J, with 18 bases in between. The CDR3 extends over 17 amino acids. The CDR3: CATSRPRPGYWTDTQYF. In DNA, the CDR3 is TGTGCCACCAGCAGACCAAGGCCGGGATACTGGACAGATACGCAGTATTTT.

Of note for this clone: A read error may produce the germline difference seen at one junction end. The chain couples TRBV7-7 to TRBJ2-1, with 8 bases fitting TRBD1. Germline CDR1 and CDR2: SSHAT and FNYEAQ (reference sequence). CDR3 length: 15 residues. The CDR3 loop is CASSAGQGSYNEQFF. The CDR3 DNA sequence: TGTGCTAGCAGCGCCGGACAGGGCTCCTACAATGAGCAGTTCTTC.

A word on this clone: This could be a read error, since a much larger clone is one nucleotide away. The chain employs TRBV27 and TRBJ2-1, with D perhaps matching TRBD1 (6 bases). CDR3 size: 16 residues. Looked up from germline, CDR1 is MNHEY and CDR2 is SMNVEV (reference sequence). The CDR3 DNA follows: TGTGTCAGCAGTTTCCTAGCTGGGGGCGGTCTCAATGAGCAGTTCTTC. This codes for CVSSFLAGGGLNEQFF.